This TCR beta chain was observed in a study of blood T cell repertoires in COVID-19. Data came from immunoSEQ multiplex PCR; TCRdb stores just in-frame clones and leaves some out. In the table there are about 350,000 clones, almost 90% of which are singletons. Germline values: CDR1 KGHSY, CDR2 FQNENV. J lost 3 bases, V lost 2 bases, and 8 bases had no gene match. This CDR3 has 16 amino acids. All enrollees were roughly 18 to 90 years old and from 25 or so US areas. Which cohort a participant joined came from the clinical history participants gave. This rearrangement joins TRBV16 to TRBJ2-7; TRBD2 matches 9 bases. Sequenced sample: PBMCs or T cells enriched from blood (not recorded which). The source is a woman younger than 45 who had been exposed to COVID-19. The CDR3 region is CASSQGGSSGNYEQYF. Here the CDR3 DNA reads TGTGCCAGCAGCCAAGGTGGGTCTAGCGGGAACTACGAGCAGTACTTC.